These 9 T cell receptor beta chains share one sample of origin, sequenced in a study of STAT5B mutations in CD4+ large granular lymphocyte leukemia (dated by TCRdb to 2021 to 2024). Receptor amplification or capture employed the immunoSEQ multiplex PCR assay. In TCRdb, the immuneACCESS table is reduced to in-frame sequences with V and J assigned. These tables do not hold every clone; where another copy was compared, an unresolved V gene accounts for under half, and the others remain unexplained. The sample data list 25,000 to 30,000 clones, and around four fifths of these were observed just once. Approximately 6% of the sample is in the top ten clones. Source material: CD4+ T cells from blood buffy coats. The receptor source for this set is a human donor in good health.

CDR3 DNA sequence: TGTGCCAGCAGCTTTATCTACAGTTTGGTCGGGGAGCTGTTTTTT. Its protein is CASSFIYSLVGELFF. The V gene is TRBV5-6, the J gene TRBJ2-2; D is ambiguous. This CDR3 comprises 15 residues. Per germline, CDR1 SGHDT and CDR2 YYEEEE. V was pared by 2 bases and J by 7 bases, with 15 bases between.

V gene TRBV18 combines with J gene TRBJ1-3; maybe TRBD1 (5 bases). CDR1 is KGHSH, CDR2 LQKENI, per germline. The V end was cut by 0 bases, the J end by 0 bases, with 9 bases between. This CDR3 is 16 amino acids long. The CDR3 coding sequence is TGTGCCAGCTCACCACCGTTGGGGCTCTCTGGAAACACCATATATTTT. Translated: CASSPPLGLSGNTIYF.

The CDR3, as DNA: TGTGCCAGCAGCCTACCGCCCACACAGGGGGCGGTTGGCTACACCTTC. This codes for CASSLPPTQGAVGYTF. The J gene is TRBJ1-2, the V gene TRBV5-4; 9 nucleotides match TRBD1. The CDR3 consists of 16 residues. Germline V CDR1 and CDR2: SGHNT, YYREEE (reference sequence). Unmatched junction bases numbered 14, after V lost 4 bases and J lost 7 bases.

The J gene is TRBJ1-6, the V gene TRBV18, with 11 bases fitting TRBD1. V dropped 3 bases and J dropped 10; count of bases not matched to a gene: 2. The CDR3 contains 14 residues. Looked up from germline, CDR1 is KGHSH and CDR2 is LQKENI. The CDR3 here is CASSPGQGESPLHF. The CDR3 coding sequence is TGTGCCAGCTCACCGGGACAGGGGGAATCACCCCTCCACTTT.

The CDR3 region has the DNA TGCGCCAGCAGCTCGGGACCGAGCTCCTACGAGCAGTACTTC. As protein: CASSSGPSSYEQYF. V and J are TRBV5-1 and TRBJ2-7; either TRBD1 or TRBD2 may supply D (5 bases each). Germline CDR1 and CDR2: SGHRS and YFSETQ. The CDR3 extends over 14 amino acids. V dropped 3 bases and J dropped 0 bases, with 10 bases sitting between them.

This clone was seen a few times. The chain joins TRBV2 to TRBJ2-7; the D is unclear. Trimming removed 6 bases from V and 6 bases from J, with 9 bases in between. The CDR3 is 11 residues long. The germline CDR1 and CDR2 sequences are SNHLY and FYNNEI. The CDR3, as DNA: TGTGCCAGCAGCTCTGCGCGCGAGCAGTACTTC. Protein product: CASSSAREQYF.

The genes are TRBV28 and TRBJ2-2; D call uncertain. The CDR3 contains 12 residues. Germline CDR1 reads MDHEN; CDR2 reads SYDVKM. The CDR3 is CATARSTGELFF. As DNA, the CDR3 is TGTGCTACCGCAAGGTCCACCGGGGAGCTGTTTTTT.

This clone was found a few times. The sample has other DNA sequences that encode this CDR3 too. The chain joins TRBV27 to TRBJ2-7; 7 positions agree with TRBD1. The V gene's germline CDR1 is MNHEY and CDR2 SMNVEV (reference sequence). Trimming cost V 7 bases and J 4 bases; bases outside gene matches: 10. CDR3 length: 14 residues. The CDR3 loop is CASNFRPGGYEQYF. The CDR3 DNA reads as TGTGCCAGCAACTTCCGTCCAGGGGGATACGAGCAGTACTTC.

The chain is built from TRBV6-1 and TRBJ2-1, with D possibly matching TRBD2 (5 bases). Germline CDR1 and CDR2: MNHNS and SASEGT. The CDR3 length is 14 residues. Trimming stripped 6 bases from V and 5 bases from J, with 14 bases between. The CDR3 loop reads CASSASRGNNEQFF. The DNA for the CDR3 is TGTGCCAGCAGCGCCTCTCGGGGAAACAATGAGCAGTTCTTC.